One sample yielded the 18 T cell receptor beta chains listed below, sequenced in a study of cytomegalovirus exposure and HLA in healthy donors. PCR primers comprised 60 Vbeta and 13 Jbeta primers. Profiled with immunoSEQ multiplex PCR; TCRdb holds only in-frame clones, not every one. The sample includes over 250,000 clones, under 80% of them seen just once. Material for sequencing was PBMCs. The receptors were sampled from a female donor in good health and CMV-seronegative.

The chain recombines TRBV6-1 with TRBJ1-3; no clear D. This CDR3 has 14 residues. The germline CDR1 and CDR2 sequences are MNHNS and SASEGT. The V and J ends lost 7 bases and 0 bases respectively, with 10 bases between them. The CDR3 here is CASTTPFSGNTIYF. In DNA form, the CDR3 reads TGTGCCAGCACTACCCCTTTCTCTGGAAACACCATATATTTT.

The chain has TRBV28 and TRBJ1-5; no definite D call. The germline V gene encodes CDR1 MDHEN and CDR2 SYDVKM. This CDR3 is built from 14 residues. With 3 bases removed from V and 3 bases from J, the gap between germline ends came to 9 bases. The CDR3 here is CASSFTGNNQPQHF. CDR3 DNA sequence: TGTGCCAGCAGTTTCACGGGGAACAATCAGCCCCAGCATTTT.

This chain joins TRBV7-2 and TRBJ2-3; 7 bases are a match to TRBD1. This CDR3 has 14 amino acids. With 3 bases clipped from V and 2 bases from J, the junction kept 2 bases outside the gene matches. Germline V gene sequence: CDR1 SGHTA, CDR2 FQGNSA. The CDR3 nucleotides read TGTGCCAGCAGCTTTACAGGGGTCACAGATACGCAGTATTTT. It yields the protein CASSFTGVTDTQYF.

This chain uses TRBV7-9 with TRBJ1-5; 8 nucleotides line up with TRBD1. CDR3 length equals 17 residues. J was trimmed by 0 bases and V by 5 bases; bases with no gene match: 9. Germline V gene lookup returns CDR1 SEHNR and CDR2 FQNEAQ (reference sequence). CDR3 region: CASSPWTGRGSNQPQHF. The DNA of the CDR3 is TGTGCCAGCAGCCCCTGGACAGGGAGAGGTAGCAATCAGCCCCAGCATTTT.

This chain joins TRBV10-3 and TRBJ2-7, with D possibly matching TRBD2 (6 bases). The CDR3 covers 16 residues. Trimming cost V 3 bases and J 0 bases, with 15 bases left between them. The germline gives CDR1 ENHRY, CDR2 SYGVKD. CDR3 nucleotide sequence: TGTGCCATCAGTGACCGGACTACAGATTCCTCCTACGAGCAGTACTTC. Amino acids: CAISDRTTDSSYEQYF.

This clone was detected only a few times. CDR3 loop: CAWSVQAQNIQYF. The CDR3 nucleotides read TGTGCCTGGAGTGTACAGGCTCAAAACATTCAGTACTTC. J is TRBJ2-4 and V is TRBV30; a weak D match, TRBD1 (5 bases). Between the trimmed V and J ends, which lost 0 bases and 5 bases, there was a span of 8 bases. There are 13 residues in the CDR3. The germline V gene has CDR1 GTSNPN and CDR2 SVGIG (reference sequence).

V and J are TRBV10-3 and TRBJ2-5; D might be TRBD1 (6 bases). Deletions cut 4 bases from V and 2 bases from J, with 17 bases between. Germline lookup yields CDR1 ENHRY and CDR2 SYGVKD. The CDR3 is 16 amino acids. The CDR3 DNA is TGTGCCATCAGTGCTAGTAATACAGGGCTTCAAGAGACCCAGTACTTC. Residues: CAISASNTGLQETQYF.

This clone was detected a few times. The genes are TRBV13 and TRBJ2-1, with a weak D call TRBD2 (5 bases). V was clipped by 7 bases and J by 4 bases, with 17 bases between them. The V gene's germline CDR1 is PRHDT and CDR2 FYEKMQ (reference sequence). The CDR3 contains 15 residues. The CDR3 nucleotides read TGTGCCAGCAACCCCCGGACTTCTTTATACAATGAGCAGTTCTTC. Its protein product is CASNPRTSLYNEQFF. The full variable domain, rest sourced from reference TRBV13 and TRBJ2-1, is AAGVIQSPRHLIKEKRETATLKCYPIPRHDTVYWYQQGPGQDPQFLISFYEKMQSDKGSIPDRFSAQQFSDYHSELNMSSLELGDSALYFCASNPRTSLYNEQFFGPGTRLTVL.

For this clone: Other DNA sequences in the sample encode the same CDR3. The gene calls are TRBV25-1 and TRBJ2-7; D remains ambiguous. The CDR3 length is 11 residues. Germline CDR1 and CDR2: MGHDK and SYGVNS. Between the trimmed V and J ends, which lost 5 bases and 3 bases, there was a span of 5 bases. The CDR3: CASSLGYEQYF. In DNA, the CDR3 is TGTGCCAGCAGTCTCGGCTACGAGCAGTACTTC.

The chain combines TRBV15 with TRBJ2-7; TRBD2 matches 8 bases. Germline CDR1 LNHNV, CDR2 YYDKDF (reference sequence). CDR3 length equals 15 residues. Germline trimming cut 0 bases from V and 5 bases from J; bases unmatched to any gene: 6. Here the CDR3 DNA reads TGTGCCACCAGCAGAGACCGAGCGGGAGCCCACGAGCAGTACTTC. This sequence encodes CATSRDRAGAHEQYF. The full variable domain, rest sourced from reference TRBV15 and TRBJ2-7, is DAMVIQNPRYQVTQFGKPVTLSCSQTLNHNVMYWYQQKSSQAPKLLFHYYDKDFNNEADTPDNFQSRRPNTSFCFLDIRSPGLGDTAMYLCATSRDRAGAHEQYFGPGTRLTVT.

The table lists this clone with a few counts. The CDR3 loop is CASSLRDQPQHF. CDR3 DNA sequence: TGTGCCAGTAGTCTCAGGGATCAGCCCCAGCATTTT. The rearrangement links TRBV19 to TRBJ1-5; the D gene is possibly TRBD1 (5 bases). This CDR3 is 12 amino acids long. Germline CDR1 and CDR2: LNHDA and SQIVND (reference sequence). V was shortened by 5 bases and J by 5 bases, with 7 bases between the two germline ends.

Remarks on this clone: At one end the junction does not follow the germline gene, possibly because of a read error. The chain joins TRBV7-9 to TRBJ1-1, with 7 bases that match TRBD1. There are 18 residues in the CDR3. CDR1 and CDR2 from the germline V gene are SEHNR and FQNEAQ (reference sequence). This chain's CDR3 is CSSSSLLSRGGMNTEAFF. The CDR3 bases are TGTTCCAGCAGCTCCCTGCTGTCACGAGGGGGCATGAACACTGAAGCTTTCTTT.

The CDR3 loop reads CASSWANTDTQYF. The CDR3 nucleotides are TGTGCCAGCAGTTGGGCCAACACAGATACGCAGTATTTT. J is TRBJ2-3 and V is TRBV6-6; no reliable D call. This CDR3 contains 13 residues. V was clipped by 4 bases and J by 2 bases, with 7 bases between them. CDR1 and CDR2 from the germline V gene are MNHNY and SVGAGI (reference sequence).

This clone has a single count. The chain recombines TRBV25-1 with TRBJ1-1, with D perhaps TRBD1 (5 bases). There are 13 residues in the CDR3. CDR1 and CDR2 (germline): MGHDK, SYGVNS. Trimming removed 7 bases at V and 1 base at J, with 10 bases between. The CDR3 DNA reads as TGTGCCAGCATCCAGGGAACGAACACTGAAGCTTTCTTT. Translating it yields CASIQGTNTEAFF.

Regarding this clone: Relative to the germline gene, one junction end is altered; a read error may explain this. V gene TRBV7-9 combines with J gene TRBJ1-2, with D unresolved. This CDR3 region has 13 residues. CDR1 and CDR2 (germline): SEHNR, FQNEAQ (reference sequence). The CDR3 DNA reads as TGTTCCAGCACGGGTTCCCTTTTTTATGGCTACACCTTC. Its translation: CSSTGSLFYGYTF.

The chain has TRBV14 and TRBJ2-7, with TRBD1 matching 10 bases. CDR3 size: 14 residues. V gave up 4 bases and J gave up 6 bases; unmatched junction bases: 6. Per germline, CDR1 SGHDN and CDR2 FVKESK. The CDR3 spells CASSLRDRGIEQYF. DNA of the CDR3: TGTGCCAGCAGCCTCCGGGACAGGGGAATCGAGCAGTACTTC.

This clone was seen a single time. This chain connects TRBV19 to TRBJ1-5; perhaps TRBD1 as D (5 bases). Germline assignment: CDR1 LNHDA and CDR2 SQIVND (reference sequence). This CDR3 is built from 14 residues. Trimming took off 7 bases at V and 6 bases at J, with 16 bases between the two ends. DNA for the CDR3: TGTGCCAGTATCGAGGGAGGGGCGGGTCAGCCCCAGCATTTT. This gives the protein CASIEGGAGQPQHF.

This chain joins TRBV11-2 and TRBJ1-2; D gene ambiguous. V lost 5 bases and J lost 2, with 9 bases in between. This CDR3 has 13 residues. Germline-derived CDR1 and CDR2 are SGHAT and FQNNGV. DNA for the CDR3: TGTGCCAGCAGCGCAGCAGGAAACTATGGCTACACCTTC. Its translation is CASSAAGNYGYTF.